These 17 T cell receptor beta chains were sequenced from one sample in a study of T cell responses to AZD1222 COVID-19 vaccine. Method: immunoSEQ multiplex PCR; TCRdb's copy keeps in-frame clones and lacks some. The data contain 58,000 or so clones, 75% to 90% of them singletons. Source: peripheral blood, taken 28 days after the second AZD1222 dose. The receptors derive from an adult who received the AZD1222 COVID-19 vaccine.

The chain has TRBV6-5 and TRBJ2-7, with D possibly TRBD1 on 6 matching bases. The CDR3 runs 13 residues. The germline V gene encodes CDR1 MNHEY and CDR2 SVGAGI. V lost 2 bases and J lost 2, with 7 bases in between. The CDR3 region is CASSYTGTYEQYF. Here the CDR3 DNA reads TGTGCCAGCAGTTACACAGGGACCTACGAGCAGTACTTC.

The chain joins TRBV12-3 or TRBV12-4 to TRBJ2-5, with 7 bases aligning to TRBD2. This CDR3 is built from 13 residues. Trimming removed 3 bases from V and 7 bases from J; junction bases left unmatched: 5. The CDR3 protein is CASSLVQRGTQYF. The DNA for the CDR3 is TGTGCCAGCAGTTTGGTCCAGCGGGGGACCCAGTACTTC.

This clone was counted between two and nine times. V usage is TRBV27 and J usage is TRBJ2-6, with no clear D. The CDR3 sequence is 15 residues long. Trimming removed 0 bases from V and 4 bases from J, with 7 bases in between. Germline assignment: CDR1 MNHEY and CDR2 SMNVEV (reference sequence). The CDR3, as DNA: TGTGCCAGCAGTTTATCAGGGTTCGGGGCCAACGTCCTGACTTTC. It encodes CASSLSGFGANVLTF.

The genes are TRBV5-1 and TRBJ1-6, with TRBD1 matching over 12 bases. Looked up from germline, CDR1 is SGHRS and CDR2 is YFSETQ. The CDR3 is 15 amino acids. After removal of 4 bases from V and 9 bases from J, the junction contained 5 bases not matched to a gene. CDR3 coding DNA: TGCGCCAGCAGCAGAGGGGACAGGGGGCCTTCACCCCTCCACTTT. This encodes CASSRGDRGPSPLHF.

The chain is built from TRBV11-2 and TRBJ1-5, with unresolved D. The V and J ends lost 1 base and 3 bases respectively, with 10 bases between them. Germline assignment: CDR1 SGHAT and CDR2 FQNNGV. CDR3 length equals 15 residues. The CDR3 reads CASSLGTITNQPQHF. Written as DNA, the CDR3 is TGTGCCAGCAGCTTAGGGACCATTACCAATCAGCCCCAGCATTTT.

This chain links TRBV28 with TRBJ1-6, with TRBD1 as a possible D gene (5 bases). CDR3 length: 15 residues. The ends were cut back, 5 bases at V and 7 bases at J, with 15 bases in the middle. Germline lookup yields CDR1 MDHEN and CDR2 SYDVKM. The CDR3 bases are TGTGCCAGCAGTGACCCCGCAGGGATGAATTCACCCCTCCACTTT. Translated: CASSDPAGMNSPLHF.

This chain uses TRBV6-5 with TRBJ1-2; 7 bases fit TRBD1. This CDR3 has 13 residues. Germline V gene sequence: CDR1 MNHEY, CDR2 SVGAGI. Unmatched junction bases numbered 7, after V lost 5 bases and J lost 7 bases. CDR3: CASSTDRMSGYTF. For the CDR3, the DNA is TGTGCCAGCAGTACGGACAGGATGAGTGGCTACACCTTC.

This chain connects TRBV5-1 to TRBJ1-6, with 7 bases fitting TRBD1. The germline gives CDR1 SGHRS, CDR2 YFSETQ. The CDR3 length is 15 residues. The trim removed 5 bases at V and 7 bases at J, leaving 9 bases unmatched. This chain's CDR3 is CASSWTGLLNSPLHF. The CDR3 DNA is TGCGCCAGCAGTTGGACAGGCCTCTTGAATTCACCCCTCCACTTT. Full variable domain (remainder filled in from reference TRBV5-1 and TRBJ1-6): KAGVTQTPRYLIKTRGQQVTLSCSPISGHRSVSWYQQTPGQGLQFLFEYFSETQRNKGNFPGRFSGRQFSNSRSEMNVSTLELGDSALYLCASSWTGLLNSPLHFGNGTRLTVT.

This clone was picked up one time. The chain couples TRBV28 to TRBJ1-1; D is undetermined. Germline CDR1 reads MDHEN; CDR2 reads SYDVKM. V lost 8 bases and J lost 4, with 11 bases in between. The CDR3 consists of 12 residues. CDR3 bases: TGTGCCAGCGGTCCTGGGCGCACTGAAGCTTTCTTT. This encodes CASGPGRTEAFF.

The J gene is TRBJ1-5, the V gene TRBV7-8; D is unresolved. Germline V lookup: CDR1 SGHVS, CDR2 FQNEAQ. This CDR3 region has 9 residues. The V and J ends lost 9 bases and 8 bases respectively, with 5 bases between them. For the CDR3, the DNA is TGTGCCAGTGGGGAGCCCCAGCATTTT. Protein sequence: CASGEPQHF.

This chain links TRBV9 with TRBJ2-2; D possibly corresponds to TRBD1 (6 bases). Trimming shortened V by 3 bases and J by 7 bases, and 10 bases separated the two germline ends. There are 13 residues in the CDR3. Germline V gene data show CDR1 as SGDLS and CDR2 as YYNGEE. CDR3 coding DNA: TGTGCCAGCAGCGACAGGGTGGTCGGGGAGCTGTTTTTT. Its translation: CASSDRVVGELFF.

This chain uses TRBV19 with TRBJ1-6; 11 positions match TRBD1. Germline V gene lookup returns CDR1 LNHDA and CDR2 SQIVND (reference sequence). V was clipped by 6 bases and J by 9 bases; unmatched bases: 1. This CDR3 is built from 13 residues. The chain's CDR3 is CASRGQGASPLHF. The DNA for the CDR3 is TGTGCCAGTAGAGGACAGGGGGCTTCACCCCTCCACTTT.

The genes are TRBV7-9 and TRBJ1-3; D may be TRBD1 (5 bases). Germline assignment: CDR1 SEHNR and CDR2 FQNEAQ (reference sequence). CDR3 size: 17 residues. The V and J ends lost 0 bases and 0 bases respectively, with 12 bases between them. CDR3 sequence: CASSLARGGGSGNTIYF. The DNA of the CDR3 is TGTGCCAGCAGCTTAGCGCGGGGCGGGGGCTCTGGAAACACCATATATTTT.

The rearrangement links TRBV7-9 to TRBJ2-3, with 8 bases aligning to TRBD2. Trimming cost V 4 bases and J 2 bases; bases outside gene matches: 8. The CDR3 length is 16 residues. CDR1 is SEHNR, CDR2 FQNEAQ, per germline (reference sequence). The CDR3: CASSWAAGGYTDTQYF. CDR3 nucleotides: TGTGCCAGCAGCTGGGCGGCGGGAGGATACACAGATACGCAGTATTTT.

This clone has more than one count but fewer than ten. The rearrangement uses TRBV11-2 and TRBJ2-7; D gene ambiguous. The CDR3 sequence is 15 residues long. V lost 4 bases and J 2 bases, leaving 15 bases between the germline ends. Germline lookup yields CDR1 SGHAT and CDR2 FQNNGV. CDR3 sequence: CASSSAALIAYEQYF. For the CDR3, the DNA is TGTGCCAGCAGCTCTGCGGCCCTAATCGCCTACGAGCAGTACTTC.

In its sample, this clone was seen once. The chain has TRBV3-1 (or the pseudogene TRBV3-2) and TRBJ2-2; 8 bases agree with TRBD1. Germline CDR1 reads LGHDT; CDR2 reads YNNKEL (reference sequence). V was clipped by 7 bases and J by 6 bases; unmatched bases: 7. The CDR3 consists of 14 residues. CDR3 coding DNA: TGTGCCAGCACTCGACAGGGGACCCCCGGGGAGCTGTTTTTT. It encodes CASTRQGTPGELFF.

Only a few counts were recorded for this clone. The genes are TRBV18 and TRBJ1-2; no clear D gene. From germline, CDR1 is KGHSH and CDR2 LQKENI. V was shortened by 6 bases and J by 2 bases, with 16 bases between the two germline ends. This CDR3 is 15 amino acids long. CDR3 sequence reads: CASSHGIAQNYGYTF. The CDR3 coding sequence is TGTGCCAGCTCTCACGGTATCGCACAGAACTATGGCTACACCTTC. The complete variable domain, with remaining parts taken from reference TRBV18 and TRBJ1-2, reads NAGVMQNPRHLVRRRGQEARLRCSPMKGHSHVYWYRQLPEEGLKFMVYLQKENIIDESGMPKERFSAEFPKEGPSILRIQQVVRGDSAAYFCASSHGIAQNYGYTFGSGTRLTVV.